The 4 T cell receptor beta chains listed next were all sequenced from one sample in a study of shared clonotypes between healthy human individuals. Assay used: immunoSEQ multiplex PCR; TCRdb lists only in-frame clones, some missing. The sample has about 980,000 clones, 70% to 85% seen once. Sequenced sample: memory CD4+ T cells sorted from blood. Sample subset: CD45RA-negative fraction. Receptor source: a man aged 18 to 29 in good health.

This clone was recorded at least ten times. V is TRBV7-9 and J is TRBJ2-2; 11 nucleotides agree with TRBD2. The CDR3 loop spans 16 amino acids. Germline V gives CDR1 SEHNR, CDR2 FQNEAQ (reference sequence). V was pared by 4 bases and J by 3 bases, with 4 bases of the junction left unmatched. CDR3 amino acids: CASSSGTSGDTGELFF. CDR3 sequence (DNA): TGTGCCAGCAGCTCCGGGACTAGCGGTGACACCGGGGAGCTGTTTTTT.

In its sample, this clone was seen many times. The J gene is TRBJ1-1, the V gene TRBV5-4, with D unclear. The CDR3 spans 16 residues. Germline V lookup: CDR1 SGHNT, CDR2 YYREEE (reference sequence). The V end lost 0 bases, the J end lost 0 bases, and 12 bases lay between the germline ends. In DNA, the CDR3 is TGTGCCAGCAGCTTGGGGCAGGAGCATATGAACACTGAAGCTTTCTTT. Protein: CASSLGQEHMNTEAFF.

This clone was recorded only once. Here the CDR3 DNA reads TGTGCCAGTAGTACCCTCACCGGGACACCTCAAGAGACCCAGTACTTC. This sequence encodes CASSTLTGTPQETQYF. The genes are TRBV19 and TRBJ2-5; weak D call: TRBD1 (6 bases). Trimming took 4 bases from V and 2 from J, leaving 17 bases between them. CDR1 is LNHDA, CDR2 SQIVND, per germline (reference sequence). This CDR3 region has 16 residues.

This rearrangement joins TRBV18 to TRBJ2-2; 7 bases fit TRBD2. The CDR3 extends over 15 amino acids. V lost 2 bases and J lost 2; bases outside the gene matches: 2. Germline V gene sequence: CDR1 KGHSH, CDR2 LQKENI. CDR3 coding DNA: TGTGCCAGCTCACCAACTAGCGTTAACACCGGGGAGCTGTTTTTT. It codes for CASSPTSVNTGELFF.